This TCR beta chain is drawn from a study of preoperative IRX-2 immunotherapy in early breast cancer. Treatment denoted: preoperative locoregional IRX-2 cytokine immunotherapy. Samples came from a phase Ib trial of preoperative locoregional IRX-2 cytokine immunotherapy. TCRdb's table, derived via immunoSEQ multiplex PCR, lists solely in-frame clones and lacks some. This table has some 35,000 clones, approximately 85% appearing once. In germline, CDR1 is MGHDK, CDR2 SYGVNS. The CDR3 consists of 16 residues. Trimming took 1 base from V and 7 from J; bases not matched to a gene: 9. The source was lymph node tissue, collected after IRX-2 immunotherapy. The genes are TRBV25-1 and TRBJ2-1; 8 positions agree with TRBD1. This clonotype was obtained from a human donor with breast cancer. CDR3 bases: TGTGCCAGCAGTGAATTAAGACAGGGGTCAAAGAATGAGCAGTTCTTC. Its translation is CASSELRQGSKNEQFF. The full variable domain, rest sourced from reference TRBV25-1 and TRBJ2-1, is EADIYQTPRYLVIGTGKKITLECSQTMGHDKMYWYQQDPGMELHLIHYSYGVNSTEKGDLSSESTVSRIRTEHFPLTLESARPSHTSQYLCASSELRQGSKNEQFFGPGTRLTVL.